The 30 T cell receptor beta chains below all came from one sample that was sequenced in a study of blood T cell repertoires in COVID-19. Only in-frame clones appear in the TCRdb table, and some are missing; sequencing was by immunoSEQ multiplex PCR. Here the sample spans 40,000 to 55,000 clones, 90% to 95% being singletons. Sequenced material: peripheral blood. The receptors come from a woman of 80 years or more with acute or convalescent COVID-19.

The chain uses TRBV30 and TRBJ1-5, with TRBD1 as a possible D gene (5 bases). Trimming pared 2 bases from V and 9 bases from J, leaving 11 bases between. The CDR3 extends over 12 amino acids. CDR1 is GTSNPN, CDR2 SVGIG, per germline (reference sequence). The CDR3 DNA follows: TGTGCCTGGAGTCCCGGGACTCGGCCCCAGCATTTT. This sequence encodes CAWSPGTRPQHF.

CDR3 protein: CASRSDGAGGGYNEQFF. In nucleotides, the CDR3 is TGTGCCAGCAGGAGTGATGGAGCGGGAGGGGGGTACAATGAGCAGTTCTTC. The genes are TRBV7-9 and TRBJ2-1; 10 bases are a match to TRBD2. The V gene's germline CDR1 is SEHNR and CDR2 FQNEAQ (reference sequence). The CDR3 sequence is 17 residues long. The V segment lost 6 bases and the J segment 4 bases; nucleotides outside the gene matches: 12.

This clone was counted once. V is TRBV5-1 and J is TRBJ2-3, with TRBD2 matching 7 bases. V gave up 5 bases and J gave up 3 bases; unmatched junction bases: 3. The CDR3 totals 13 residues. Germline lookup yields CDR1 SGHRS and CDR2 YFSETQ. CDR3 amino acids: CASRGGVTDTQYF. Written as DNA, the CDR3 is TGCGCCAGCAGGGGAGGGGTTACAGATACGCAGTATTTT.

The CDR3 coding sequence is TGTGCCTGGAGGGGACAGGGGGCGGGCACCGGGGAGCTGTTTTTT. It yields the protein CAWRGQGAGTGELFF. The V gene is TRBV30, the J gene TRBJ2-2; 12 nucleotides agree with TRBD1. The V segment lost 3 bases and the J segment 4 bases; nucleotides outside the gene matches: 3. This CDR3 region has 15 residues. The germline V gene encodes CDR1 GTSNPN and CDR2 SVGIG (reference sequence).

The chain recombines TRBV5-1 with TRBJ1-1; no reliable D call. Looked up from germline, CDR1 is SGHRS and CDR2 is YFSETQ. V dropped 4 bases and J dropped 3 bases, with 13 bases sitting between them. This CDR3 comprises 14 residues. The CDR3 DNA reads TGCGCCAGCAGCCTTACCCCGGAGCACACTGAAGCTTTCTTT. Protein sequence: CASSLTPEHTEAFF.

The rearrangement joins TRBV10-2 to TRBJ2-7, with D uncertain. Deletions cut 4 bases from V and 0 bases from J, with 22 bases between. The CDR3 has 18 amino acids. Germline CDR1 reads WSHSY; CDR2 reads SAAADI. CDR3 amino acids: CASSGLPRRRLSSYEQYF. CDR3 nucleotide sequence: TGCGCCAGCAGTGGTCTTCCTAGGCGGCGTCTCAGCTCCTACGAGCAGTACTTC.

This clone is a singleton in its sample. V usage is TRBV27 and J usage is TRBJ1-2; maybe TRBD1 (5 bases). Germline V gene data show CDR1 as MNHEY and CDR2 as SMNVEV (reference sequence). CDR3 length: 14 amino acids. V lost 3 bases and J lost 4, with 12 bases in between. CDR3 nucleotides: TGTGCCAGCAGTTTCTTCCCAGGGTCCTATGGCTACACCTTC. Translating gives CASSFFPGSYGYTF.

This clone appeared once. The rearrangement links TRBV10-3 to TRBJ2-1, with TRBD2 matching over 9 bases. CDR3 length equals 19 residues. V trimming: 0 bases; J trimming: 4 bases; junction bases outside the gene matches: 13. Per the germline V gene, CDR1 is ENHRY and CDR2 is SYGVKD. The CDR3 spells CAISESMRVASGIYNEQFF. DNA for the CDR3: TGTGCCATCAGTGAGTCGATGCGGGTGGCTAGCGGGATTTACAATGAGCAGTTCTTC.

J is TRBJ1-4 and V is TRBV27; D is perhaps TRBD1 (5 bases). Germline CDR1 MNHEY, CDR2 SMNVEV (reference sequence). The V end lost 5 bases, the J end lost 11 bases, and 18 bases lay between the germline ends. The CDR3 consists of 14 residues. The CDR3 DNA sequence: TGTGCCAGCAGTCCCATTTTGTCAGGGTTGAAACTGTTTTTT. It translates to CASSPILSGLKLFF.

The V and J genes are TRBV11-2 and TRBJ2-3; 10 bases fit TRBD2. Germline CDR1 and CDR2: SGHAT and FQNNGV. With 1 base clipped from V and 2 bases from J, the junction kept 12 bases outside the gene matches. The CDR3 covers 19 residues. CDR3 region: CASSLVASGRGGSTDTQYF. The CDR3 DNA reads TGTGCCAGCAGCTTAGTGGCTAGCGGGAGAGGGGGGTCCACAGATACGCAGTATTTT.

V and J are TRBV24-1 and TRBJ2-7; a possible D gene is TRBD2 (6 bases). CDR3 length: 15 residues. V lost 4 bases, J lost 6 bases, and 18 bases lay in between. Germline V gene sequence: CDR1 KGHDR, CDR2 SFDVKD. CDR3 DNA sequence: TGTGCCACCAGTGACCGGTCGGCGGGGAAACTCGAGCAGTACTTC. Protein: CATSDRSAGKLEQYF.

The rearrangement links TRBV3-1 (or the pseudogene TRBV3-2) to TRBJ2-7; tentative D call: TRBD1 (6 bases). Germline CDR1 is LGHDT and CDR2 is YNNKEL (reference sequence). The CDR3 loop spans 15 amino acids. V was shortened by 2 bases and J by 5 bases, with 16 bases between the two germline ends. CDR3 nucleotide sequence: TGTGCCAGCAGCCAAATGGCTACAGGGTCCCACGAGCAGTACTTC. Amino acids: CASSQMATGSHEQYF.

The chain recombines TRBV2 with TRBJ1-1, with 10 bases identical to TRBD1. Germline V gene lookup returns CDR1 SNHLY and CDR2 FYNNEI. Trimming took 5 bases from V and 3 from J; bases not matched to a gene: 3. CDR3 size: 14 residues. Written as DNA, the CDR3 is TGTGCCAGCAGTTCGACAGGGGGCGACACTGAAGCTTTCTTT. It encodes CASSSTGGDTEAFF.

J is TRBJ1-4 and V is TRBV29-1, with D maybe TRBD1 (6 bases). Germline-derived CDR1 and CDR2 are SQVTM and ANQGSEA. Trimming removed 4 bases from V and 7 bases from J, with 13 bases in between. The CDR3 loop spans 13 amino acids. The CDR3 loop is CSVGWMTGEKLFF. CDR3 sequence (DNA): TGCAGCGTTGGATGGATGACAGGTGAAAAACTGTTTTTT.

This sequence joins TRBV3-1 (or the pseudogene TRBV3-2) and TRBJ1-1; D remains ambiguous. Germline V gene lookup returns CDR1 LGHDT and CDR2 YNNKEL (reference sequence). V dropped 4 bases and J dropped 4 bases, with 19 bases sitting between them. This CDR3 region has 16 residues. CDR3 sequence reads: CASSPLSPASGTEAFF. CDR3 nucleotide sequence: TGTGCCAGCAGCCCCCTCAGTCCGGCATCGGGCACTGAAGCTTTCTTT.

This clone was observed once. The chain combines TRBV5-1 with TRBJ2-1; a weak D match, TRBD2 (6 bases). The CDR3 spans 16 residues. Germline V gene lookup returns CDR1 SGHRS and CDR2 YFSETQ. Trimming removed 2 bases at V and 0 bases at J, with 12 bases between. The CDR3 is CASSFSGGGSYNEQFF. DNA of the CDR3: TGCGCCAGCAGCTTTAGTGGGGGAGGCTCCTACAATGAGCAGTTCTTC.

In its sample, this clone was seen once. V gene TRBV7-4 combines with J gene TRBJ2-1, with 15 bases matching TRBD2. Germline lookup yields CDR1 SGHVT and CDR2 SQSDAQ. V shed 1 base, J shed 5 bases, and the junction held 12 bases outside the gene matches. The CDR3 loop spans 20 amino acids. CDR3 DNA sequence: TGTGCCAGCAGCTTAGTGCCCCAGGGACTAGCGGGAGGCGGGGACAATGAGCAGTTCTTC. Residues: CASSLVPQGLAGGGDNEQFF.

The chain uses TRBV5-6 and TRBJ2-1, with TRBD2 matching over 10 bases. The CDR3 is 15 amino acids. V dropped 4 bases and J dropped 5; count of bases not matched to a gene: 6. The germline V gene has CDR1 SGHDT and CDR2 YYEEEE. The CDR3 DNA sequence: TGTGCCAGCAGCCGGATCGGGACTAGCGACAATGAGCAGTTCTTC. Protein product: CASSRIGTSDNEQFF.

The chain links TRBV5-4 to TRBJ2-3; D gene uncertain. V shed 3 bases and J shed 3 bases, with 5 bases lying between them. This CDR3 has 12 residues. Germline assignment: CDR1 SGHNT and CDR2 YYREEE (reference sequence). For the CDR3, the DNA is TGTGCCAGCAGCTATTTAACAGATACGCAGTATTTT. Translating gives CASSYLTDTQYF.

This clone was seen just once. Here the CDR3 DNA reads TGTGCCTGTCTGGGAGGGGGGAGCTCCTACAATGAGCAGTTCTTC. Protein sequence: CACLGGGSSYNEQFF. The chain couples TRBV30 to TRBJ2-1; TRBD2 is a possible D gene (7 bases). This CDR3 has 15 amino acids. The V gene's germline CDR1 is GTSNPN and CDR2 SVGIG (reference sequence). The ends were cut back, 6 bases at V and 0 bases at J, with 15 bases in the middle.

DNA of the CDR3: TGTGCCACCAGTGATAACGACAGGGGAAACGAGCAGTACTTC. It yields the protein CATSDNDRGNEQYF. The chain recombines TRBV24-1 with TRBJ2-7; 8 bases match TRBD1. The CDR3 runs to 14 residues. J gave up 5 bases and V 3 bases, and 5 bases lay outside the gene matches. Germline assignment: CDR1 KGHDR and CDR2 SFDVKD.

The V call is TRBV7-9, the J call TRBJ2-7; D gene uncertain. The ends were cut back, 1 base at V and 9 bases at J, with 10 bases in the middle. This CDR3 contains 12 residues. The germline CDR1 and CDR2 sequences are SEHNR and FQNEAQ (reference sequence). CDR3 in amino acids: CASSLEARWQYF. The CDR3 DNA is TGTGCCAGCAGCTTAGAGGCGAGGTGGCAGTACTTC.

The chain is built from TRBV19 and TRBJ2-3; 7 nucleotides agree with TRBD1. V dropped 6 bases and J dropped 6; count of bases not matched to a gene: 9. Germline-derived CDR1 and CDR2 are LNHDA and SQIVND (reference sequence). The CDR3 loop spans 14 amino acids. Here the CDR3 reads CASRGSQGMDTQYF. CDR3 nucleotides: TGTGCCAGTAGGGGATCACAGGGGATGGATACGCAGTATTTT.

The rearrangement joins TRBV6-2 or TRBV6-3 to TRBJ1-5; 7 nucleotides line up with TRBD1. The trim removed 0 bases at V and 11 bases at J, leaving 7 bases unmatched. There are 14 residues in the CDR3. Germline lookup yields CDR1 MNHEY and CDR2 SVGEGT. CDR3 DNA: TGTGCCAGCAGTTACTCGGGGCACAGGGGAACCCAGCATTTT. This encodes CASSYSGHRGTQHF.

V is TRBV30 and J is TRBJ2-5, with TRBD1 matching over 7 bases. In germline, CDR1 is GTSNPN, CDR2 SVGIG (reference sequence). This CDR3 region has 15 residues. V dropped 2 bases and J dropped 5; count of bases not matched to a gene: 11. The CDR3 DNA follows: TGTGCCTGGAGTACACTCGAACAGGGGTGGGAGACCCAGTACTTC. As protein: CAWSTLEQGWETQYF.

The rearrangement links TRBV11-3 to TRBJ2-7; 14 bases fit TRBD2. The germline V gene encodes CDR1 SGHNT and CDR2 YENEEA. This CDR3 has 16 amino acids. V dropped 6 bases and J dropped 7; count of bases not matched to a gene: 11. CDR3 in amino acids: CASSRRLAGGPTEQYF. Written as DNA, the CDR3 is TGTGCCAGCAGTCGACGACTAGCGGGGGGGCCGACGGAGCAGTACTTC.

This clone turned up a few times. Written as DNA, the CDR3 is TGTGCCAGCAGTTTATCCCTTTATCAGCCCCAGCATTTT. As protein: CASSLSLYQPQHF. This rearrangement joins TRBV27 to TRBJ1-5, with D hard to call. The V and J ends lost 0 bases and 5 bases respectively, with 5 bases between them. Germline V CDR1 and CDR2: MNHEY, SMNVEV (reference sequence). The CDR3 loop spans 13 amino acids.

The rearrangement joins TRBV7-9 to TRBJ2-2, with TRBD2 matching 12 bases. This CDR3 is built from 15 residues. The trim removed 7 bases at V and 3 bases at J, leaving 3 bases unmatched. Germline V lookup: CDR1 SEHNR, CDR2 FQNEAQ (reference sequence). The CDR3 nucleotides are TGTGCCAGCACATCTAGCGGGAGGGACACCGGGGAGCTGTTTTTT. Translated, it gives CASTSSGRDTGELFF.

The genes are TRBV30 and TRBJ1-2, with 8 bases fitting TRBD1. Germline values: CDR1 GTSNPN, CDR2 SVGIG (reference sequence). V was pared by 0 bases and J by 6 bases, with 6 bases of the junction left unmatched. The CDR3 loop spans 14 amino acids. As DNA, the CDR3 is TGTGCCTGGAGTGTACCAGGGGGCGTAAATGGCTACACCTTC. Its protein is CAWSVPGGVNGYTF.

V and J are TRBV7-2 and TRBJ2-3; TRBD2 matches at 7 bases. Germline assignment: CDR1 SGHTA and CDR2 FQGNSA. Trimming cost V 5 bases and J 2 bases; bases outside gene matches: 4. This CDR3 is 14 amino acids long. The CDR3 region has the DNA TGTGCCAGCAGCCTCGGACTAGACACAGATACGCAGTATTTT. Amino acids: CASSLGLDTDTQYF.